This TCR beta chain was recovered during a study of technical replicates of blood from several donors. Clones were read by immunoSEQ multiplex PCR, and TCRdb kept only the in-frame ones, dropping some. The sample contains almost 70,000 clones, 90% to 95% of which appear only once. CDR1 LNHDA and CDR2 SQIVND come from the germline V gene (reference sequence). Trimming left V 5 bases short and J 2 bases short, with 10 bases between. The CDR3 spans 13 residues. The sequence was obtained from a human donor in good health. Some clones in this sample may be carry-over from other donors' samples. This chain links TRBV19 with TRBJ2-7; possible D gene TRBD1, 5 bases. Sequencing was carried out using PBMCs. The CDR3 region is CASSRLGAYEQYF. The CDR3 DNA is TGTGCCAGTAGTCGCCTAGGGGCCTACGAGCAGTACTTC.